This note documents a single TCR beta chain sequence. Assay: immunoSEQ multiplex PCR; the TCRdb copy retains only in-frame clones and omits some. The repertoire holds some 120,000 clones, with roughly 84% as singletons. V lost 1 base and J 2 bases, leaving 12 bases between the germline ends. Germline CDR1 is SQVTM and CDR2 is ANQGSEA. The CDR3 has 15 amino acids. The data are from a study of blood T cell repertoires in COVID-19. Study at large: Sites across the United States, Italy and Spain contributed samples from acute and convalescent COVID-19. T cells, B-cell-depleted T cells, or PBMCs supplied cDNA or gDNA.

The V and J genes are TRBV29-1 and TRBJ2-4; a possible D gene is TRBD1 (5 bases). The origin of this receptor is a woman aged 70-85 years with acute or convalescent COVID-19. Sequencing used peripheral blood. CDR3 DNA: TGCAGCGTTGAAGTAGGGGCTAGGCCCAAAAACATTCAGTACTTC. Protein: CSVEVGARPKNIQYF.